What follows are 10 T cell receptor beta chains derived from one specimen sequenced in a study of CD8 T cells in ankylosing spondylitis. No antigen has been identified for these receptors. TCRdb re-derived calls from the 5' RACE reads in MiXCR, one entry per CDR3 protein. The sample carries 500,000 to 550,000 distinct CDR3 sequences, approximately 11% recorded once. The study's findings and limits: Made up of under ten highly homologous variants, a TCR beta motif appeared characteristic of ankylosing spondylitis blood.

The material sequenced was blood, either unsorted or a sorted T cell fraction (not recorded which). The receptors shown here come from a male donor with ankylosing spondylitis.

This clonotype was found many times. This chain connects TRBV5-5 to TRBJ2-2; 8 bases are a match to TRBD1. V gave up 6 bases and J gave up 7 bases; unmatched junction bases: 11. CDR3 length: 15 residues. The germline gives CDR1 SGHKS, CDR2 YYEKEE (reference sequence). The DNA of the CDR3 is TGTGCCAGCACCAATCCGACAGGGGCGATCGGGGAGCTGTTTTTT. As protein: CASTNPTGAIGELFF.

CDR3 sequence: CASRLDSYEQYV. The CDR3 bases are TGTGCCAGCAGATTGGACAGCTACGAGCAGTACGTC. The rearrangement uses TRBV5-5 and TRBJ2-7, with a tentative D call TRBD1 (6 bases). Germline values: CDR1 SGHKS, CDR2 YYEKEE (reference sequence). The CDR3 is 12 amino acids.

This clonotype was picked up many times. This rearrangement joins TRBV7-9 to TRBJ2-1; D unresolved. This CDR3 is built from 15 residues. Looked up from germline, CDR1 is SEHNR and CDR2 is FQNEAQ (reference sequence). Trimming shortened V by 5 bases and J by 2 bases, and 13 bases separated the two germline ends. The CDR3 loop is CASSPTGQTYNEQFF. The CDR3 DNA is TGTGCCAGCAGCCCTACCGGGCAGACCTACAATGAGCAGTTCTTC.

This clonotype was seen ten or more times. This sequence joins TRBV20-1 and TRBJ2-3; 7 bases agree with TRBD1. Germline CDR1 reads DFQATT; CDR2 reads SNEGSKA (reference sequence). The length of the CDR3 is 12 residues. The junction had 6 bases not matched to a gene; V was cut back by 6 bases and J by 6 bases. The CDR3 spells CSAPDRVDTQYF. The CDR3 DNA follows: TGCAGTGCCCCCGACAGGGTCGATACGCAGTATTTT.

Only a few counts were recorded for this clonotype. The chain recombines TRBV7-9 with TRBJ1-5; D is ambiguous. Trimming left V 5 bases short and J 2 bases short, with 13 bases between. The CDR3 contains 15 residues. Looked up from germline, CDR1 is SEHNR and CDR2 is FQNEAQ (reference sequence). CDR3 nucleotide sequence: TGTGCCAGCAGCCGTACTGGGGAAGGCAATCAGCCCCAGCATTTT. Protein product: CASSRTGEGNQPQHF.

In its sample, this clonotype was seen many times. The rearrangement uses TRBV5-1 and TRBJ2-6, with 12 bases aligning to TRBD2. V shed 0 bases and J 2 bases; nucleotides not matched to a gene: 3. Germline lookup yields CDR1 SGHRS and CDR2 YFSETQ. The CDR3 runs 18 residues. The DNA for the CDR3 is TGCGCCAGCAGCTTGGGACTAGCGGGGGATCCTGGGGCCAACGTCCTGACTTTC. It specifies CASSLGLAGDPGANVLTF.

The chain employs TRBV30 and TRBJ2-2, with D tentatively TRBD2 (5 bases). V dropped 4 bases and J dropped 2 bases, with 14 bases sitting between them. In germline, CDR1 is GTSNPN, CDR2 SVGIG (reference sequence). The CDR3 extends over 15 amino acids. The CDR3 loop is CAWTDGVVNTGELFF. CDR3 sequence (DNA): TGTGCCTGGACCGACGGGGTAGTAAACACCGGGGAGCTGTTTTTT.

In this sample, this clonotype turned up a few times. The rearrangement joins TRBV7-9 to TRBJ2-1, with D unclear. Germline V gene sequence: CDR1 SEHNR, CDR2 FQNEAQ (reference sequence). The CDR3 is made up of 15 amino acids. V lost 5 bases and J lost 0, with 11 bases in between. The DNA of the CDR3 is TGTGCCAGCAGCCTGTGGAGAAGCTCCTACAATGAGCAGTTCTTC. Protein product: CASSLWRSSYNEQFF.

Only a few counts were recorded for this clonotype. The chain couples TRBV12-3 or TRBV12-4 to TRBJ2-1; 9 positions match TRBD2. J lost 0 bases, V lost 3 bases, and 6 bases had no gene match. The CDR3 sequence is 17 residues long. CDR3 protein: CASSFRLAESSYNEQFF. The CDR3 DNA is TGTGCCAGCAGTTTCCGACTAGCGGAGAGCTCCTACAATGAGCAGTTCTTC.

There are a few counts of this clonotype. The chain couples TRBV11-2 to TRBJ2-1; 7 nucleotides match TRBD1. J gave up 6 bases and V 1 base, and 6 bases lay outside the gene matches. Looked up from germline, CDR1 is SGHAT and CDR2 is FQNNGV. The CDR3 is 15 residues long. CDR3: CASSLVLTGANEQFF. In DNA, the CDR3 is TGTGCCAGCAGCTTAGTCCTAACAGGGGCCAATGAGCAGTTCTTC.